The 4 T cell receptor beta chains presented below share a single source sample, sequenced in a study of T cell changes during pregnancy in multiple sclerosis. Profiled with immunoSEQ multiplex PCR; TCRdb holds only in-frame clones, not every one. The sample consists of under 110,000 clones, about nine tenths of them appearing once. The specimen was peripheral blood, collected after pregnancy. The receptors originated from a female donor with multiple sclerosis, enrolled in a pregnancy study.

The V gene is TRBV27, the J gene TRBJ1-1; D unresolved. Trimming removed 2 bases from V and 4 bases from J, with 8 bases in between. Germline CDR1 reads MNHEY; CDR2 reads SMNVEV (reference sequence). The CDR3 loop spans 13 amino acids. In nucleotides, the CDR3 is TGTGCCAGCAGTTTAAGCTACGGCACTGAAGCTTTCTTT. Protein sequence: CASSLSYGTEAFF.

The V gene is TRBV9, the J gene TRBJ2-4; D might be TRBD2 (5 bases). V lost 3 bases to trimming and J lost 0 bases, with 10 bases between them. The CDR3 sequence is 15 residues long. Germline lookup yields CDR1 SGDLS and CDR2 YYNGEE. As DNA, the CDR3 is TGTGCCAGCAGCGGGGCTGGACTAGCCAAAAACATTCAGTACTTC. This sequence encodes CASSGAGLAKNIQYF.

The V gene is TRBV15, the J gene TRBJ2-7; TRBD2 matches at 7 bases. The V gene end was trimmed by 5 bases and the J gene end by 4 bases; junction bases not matched to a gene: 11. The length of the CDR3 is 15 residues. Germline V CDR1 and CDR2: LNHNV, YYDKDF (reference sequence). CDR3 sequence (DNA): TGTGCCACCAGCCGCCCCGGGCTAGCGGTTTACGAGCAGTACTTC. This encodes CATSRPGLAVYEQYF.

The V call is TRBV9, the J call TRBJ1-1, with D hard to call. This CDR3 is built from 12 residues. Germline V gives CDR1 SGDLS, CDR2 YYNGEE. Deletions cut 0 bases from V and 11 bases from J, with 11 bases between. The CDR3 bases are TGTGCCAGCAGCGTAGGGACTTCACGGGCTTTCTTT. Amino acids: CASSVGTSRAFF.